Following are 11 T cell receptor beta chains from one sample sequenced in a study of T cell repertoires in cytomegalovirus infection. The antigens these receptors bind are not known. In TCRdb, the reads were re-called with MiXCR into one record per CDR3 protein. The sample yields more than 35,000 distinct CDR3 sequences, roughly 49% seen once. Sequences were derived from CD8+ T cells from cultured PBMCs, sampled from culture after CMV antigen stimulation. These receptors originate from a human donor in good health (CMV status not recorded). Some clones in this sample may be carry-over from other donors' samples.

The chain couples TRBV2 to TRBJ1-2, with a weak D call TRBD1 (6 bases). Per the germline V gene, CDR1 is SNHLY and CDR2 is FYNNEI. The CDR3 totals 13 residues. V was trimmed by 9 bases and J by 6 bases, leaving 17 bases between them. The CDR3 DNA follows: TGTGCCAGTCAGACGGGGGGGCAGAATGGCTACACCTTC. It specifies CASQTGGQNGYTF.

The chain is built from TRBV19 and TRBJ2-1; D is possibly TRBD1 (5 bases). This CDR3 comprises 15 residues. Germline V gene sequence: CDR1 LNHDA, CDR2 SQIVND (reference sequence). The ends were cut back, 2 bases at V and 5 bases at J, with 13 bases in the middle. CDR3 coding DNA: TGTGCCAGTAGTATAATATTCAGGGCCAACAATGAGCAGTTCTTC. It is translated as CASSIIFRANNEQFF.

The DNA of the CDR3 is TGTGCCAGCAGACAGGGGGCTTGGGACAATGAGCAGTTCTTC. It translates to CASRQGAWDNEQFF. The chain has TRBV2 and TRBJ2-1; 9 positions match TRBD1. CDR1 and CDR2 (germline): SNHLY, FYNNEI. CDR3 length: 14 residues. Trimming cost V 6 bases and J 5 bases; bases outside gene matches: 5.

The chain carries TRBV10-3 and TRBJ2-3; the D is unclear. CDR1 and CDR2 from the germline V gene are ENHRY and SYGVKD. The CDR3 covers 14 residues. Trimming cost V 2 bases and J 4 bases, with 10 bases left between them. In DNA form, the CDR3 reads TGTGCCATCAGTGAGGACCCGACGGCAGATACGCAGTATTTT. The encoded protein is CAISEDPTADTQYF.

This clonotype has just one count. The chain is built from TRBV7-2 and TRBJ1-2, with a weak D call TRBD1 (5 bases). This CDR3 has 15 amino acids. V lost 1 base, J lost 7 bases, and 16 bases lay in between. The germline gives CDR1 SGHTA, CDR2 FQGNSA. The CDR3 coding sequence is TGTGCCAGCAGCTTAGTGCCAGGGCAGAGGTCTGGCTACACCTTC. Its protein is CASSLVPGQRSGYTF.

The rearrangement joins TRBV9 to TRBJ1-2; no clear D gene. The V end was cut by 3 bases, the J end by 2 bases, with 8 bases between. CDR1 SGDLS and CDR2 YYNGEE come from the germline V gene. The CDR3 is 13 residues long. The CDR3 protein is CASSAARNYGYTF. The DNA of the CDR3 is TGTGCCAGCAGCGCGGCCCGAAACTATGGCTACACCTTC.

J is TRBJ2-5 and V is TRBV7-6; 10 bases are shared with TRBD2. The CDR3 totals 15 residues. With V trimmed by 8 bases and J by 4 bases, 10 bases remained unmatched. Per the germline V gene, CDR1 is SGHVS and CDR2 is FNYEAQ. The DNA for the CDR3 is TGTGCCAGCGAGTCTATCAGACTAGCGGGAGAGACCCAGTACTTC. Translated, it gives CASESIRLAGETQYF.

This clonotype was seen more than once but under ten times. The gene calls are TRBV7-9 and TRBJ1-1; 8 bases align to TRBD1. The germline gives CDR1 SEHNR, CDR2 FQNEAQ (reference sequence). V dropped 4 bases and J dropped 4; count of bases not matched to a gene: 11. The CDR3 is 16 amino acids. As DNA, the CDR3 is TGTGCCAGCAGCTCCTGGACAGGGACCCGGGGCACTGAAGCTTTCTTT. As protein: CASSSWTGTRGTEAFF.

The chain couples TRBV6-2 or TRBV6-3 to TRBJ1-6; 11 bases map to TRBD1. V gave up 7 bases and J gave up 10 bases; unmatched junction bases: 9. The CDR3 length is 15 residues. Germline V gives CDR1 MNHEY, CDR2 SVGEGT. CDR3 region: CASNTGQGAGSPLHF. The CDR3 DNA sequence: TGTGCCAGCAATACCGGACAGGGGGCGGGATCACCCCTCCACTTT.

The chain employs TRBV29-1 and TRBJ1-5; D call uncertain. Looked up from germline, CDR1 is SQVTM and CDR2 is ANQGSEA. The CDR3 covers 13 residues. V gave up 0 bases and J gave up 3 bases, with 6 bases separating them. The DNA for the CDR3 is TGCAGCGTTGAAGAGGGCGACAATCAGCCCCAGCATTTT. Residues: CSVEEGDNQPQHF. Drawing the rest from reference TRBV29-1 and TRBJ1-5, the complete variable domain is SAVISQKPSRDICQRGTSLTIQCQVDSQVTMMFWYRQQPGQSLTLIATANQGSEATYESGFVIDKFPISRPNLTFSTLTVSNMSPEDSSIYLCSVEEGDNQPQHFGDGTRLSIL.

This clonotype was seen a handful of times. The J gene is TRBJ2-7, the V gene TRBV7-6, with D unresolved. Per the germline V gene, CDR1 is SGHVS and CDR2 is FNYEAQ. The CDR3 has 13 amino acids. V was shortened by 0 bases and J by 6 bases, with 9 bases between the two germline ends. The CDR3 coding sequence is TGTGCCAGCAGCTTAGCGTGGCACCCCGAGCAGTACTTC. Amino acids: CASSLAWHPEQYF.